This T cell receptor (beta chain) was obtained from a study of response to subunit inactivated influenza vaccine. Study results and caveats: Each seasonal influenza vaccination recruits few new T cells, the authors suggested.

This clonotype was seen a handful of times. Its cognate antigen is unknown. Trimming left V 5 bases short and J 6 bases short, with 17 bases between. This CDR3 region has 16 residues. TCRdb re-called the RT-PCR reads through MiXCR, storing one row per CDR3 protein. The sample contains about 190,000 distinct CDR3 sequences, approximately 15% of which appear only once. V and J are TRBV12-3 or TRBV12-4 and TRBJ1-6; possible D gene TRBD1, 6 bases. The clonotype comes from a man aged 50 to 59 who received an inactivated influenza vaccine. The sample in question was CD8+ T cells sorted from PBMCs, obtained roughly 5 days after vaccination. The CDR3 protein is CASSQREQGFNSPLHF. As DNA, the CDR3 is TGTGCCAGCAGTCAACGGGAACAGGGTTTTAATTCACCCCTCCACTTT.